This T cell receptor (beta chain) was sequenced in a study of blood T cell repertoires in COVID-19. Across the study: Researchers got acute and convalescent COVID-19 samples from the United States, Italy and Spain.

The protocol was immunoSEQ multiplex PCR, while the TCRdb copy is restricted to in-frame clones and leaves out a portion. The sample contains tens of thousands of clones, 82% of which appear only once. CDR1 is SEHNR, CDR2 FQNEAQ, per germline (reference sequence). V was pared by 5 bases and J by 4 bases, with 13 bases between. CDR3 size: 14 residues. The chain is built from TRBV7-9 and TRBJ2-3, with a possible D match to TRBD2 (6 bases). The TCR was taken from a human donor in a cohort sampled during active COVID-19. The sequencing input was peripheral blood. The CDR3 sequence is CASSAGLPADTQYF. For the CDR3, the DNA is TGTGCCAGCAGCGCGGGACTCCCGGCAGATACGCAGTATTTT.